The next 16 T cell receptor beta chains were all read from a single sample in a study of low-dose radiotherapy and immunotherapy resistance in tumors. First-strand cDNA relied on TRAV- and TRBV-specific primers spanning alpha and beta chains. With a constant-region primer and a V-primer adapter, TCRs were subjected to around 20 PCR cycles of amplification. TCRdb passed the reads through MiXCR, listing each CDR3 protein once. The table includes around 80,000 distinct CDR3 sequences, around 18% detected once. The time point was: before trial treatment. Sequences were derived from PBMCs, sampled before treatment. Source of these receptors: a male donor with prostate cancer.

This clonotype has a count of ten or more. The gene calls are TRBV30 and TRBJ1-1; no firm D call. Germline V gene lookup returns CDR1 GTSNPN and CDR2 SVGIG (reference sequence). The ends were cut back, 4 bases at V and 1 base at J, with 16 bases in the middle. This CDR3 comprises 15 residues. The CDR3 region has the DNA TGTGCCTGGAACAGACGCAGGCGGGAGAACACTGAAGCTTTCTTT. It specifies CAWNRRRRENTEAFF.

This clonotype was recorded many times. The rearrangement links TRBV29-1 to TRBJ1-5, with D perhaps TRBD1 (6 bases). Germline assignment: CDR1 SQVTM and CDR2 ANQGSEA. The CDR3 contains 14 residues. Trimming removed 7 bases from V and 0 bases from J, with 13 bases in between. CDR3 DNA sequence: TGCAGCGCCAAAACAGGGAGTAGCAATCAGCCCCAGCATTTT. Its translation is CSAKTGSSNQPQHF.

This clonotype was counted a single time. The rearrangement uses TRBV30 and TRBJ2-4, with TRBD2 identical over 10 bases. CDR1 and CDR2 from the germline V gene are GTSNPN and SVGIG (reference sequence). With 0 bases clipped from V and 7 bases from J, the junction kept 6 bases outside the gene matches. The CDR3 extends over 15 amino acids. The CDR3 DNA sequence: TGTGCCTGGAGTGTAAGAGCGGGAGGGTTCAACATTCAGTACTTC. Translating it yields CAWSVRAGGFNIQYF.

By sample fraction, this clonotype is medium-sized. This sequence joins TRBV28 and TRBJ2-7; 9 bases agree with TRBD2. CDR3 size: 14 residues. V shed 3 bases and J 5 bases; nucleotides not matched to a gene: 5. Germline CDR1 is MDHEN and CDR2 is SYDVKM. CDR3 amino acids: CASSFGLAGNEQYF. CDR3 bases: TGTGCCAGCAGTTTCGGGCTAGCGGGAAACGAGCAGTACTTC. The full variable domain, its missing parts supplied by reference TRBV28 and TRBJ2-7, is DVKVTQSSRYLVKRTGEKVFLECVQDMDHENMFWYRQDPGLGLRLIYFSYDVKMKEKGDIPEGYSVSREKKERFSLILESASTNQTSMYLCASSFGLAGNEQYFGPGTRLTVT.

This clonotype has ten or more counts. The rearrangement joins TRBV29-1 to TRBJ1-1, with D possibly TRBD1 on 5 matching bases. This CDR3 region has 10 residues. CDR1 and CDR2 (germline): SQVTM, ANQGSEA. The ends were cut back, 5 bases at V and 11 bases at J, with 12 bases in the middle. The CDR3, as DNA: TGCAGCGTTCTGACAGTGGAGGCTTTCTTT. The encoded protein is CSVLTVEAFF.

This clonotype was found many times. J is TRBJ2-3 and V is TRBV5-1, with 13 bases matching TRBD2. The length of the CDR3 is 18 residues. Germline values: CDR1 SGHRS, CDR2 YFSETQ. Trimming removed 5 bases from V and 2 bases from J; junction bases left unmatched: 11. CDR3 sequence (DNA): TGCGCCAGCAGTTCCGGAAGCGGACTAGCGGGGGCCACAGATACGCAGTATTTT. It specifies CASSSGSGLAGATDTQYF.

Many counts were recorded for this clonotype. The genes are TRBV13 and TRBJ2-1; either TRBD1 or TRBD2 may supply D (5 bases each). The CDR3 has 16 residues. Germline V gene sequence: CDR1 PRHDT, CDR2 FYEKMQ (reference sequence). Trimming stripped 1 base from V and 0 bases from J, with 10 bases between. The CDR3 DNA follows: TGTGCCAGCAGCTTAGCCGGGGCCCCCTCCTACAATGAGCAGTTCTTC. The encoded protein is CASSLAGAPSYNEQFF. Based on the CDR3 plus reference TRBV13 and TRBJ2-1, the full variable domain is AAGVIQSPRHLIKEKRETATLKCYPIPRHDTVYWYQQGPGQDPQFLISFYEKMQSDKGSIPDRFSAQQFSDYHSELNMSSLELGDSALYFCASSLAGAPSYNEQFFGPGTRLTVL.

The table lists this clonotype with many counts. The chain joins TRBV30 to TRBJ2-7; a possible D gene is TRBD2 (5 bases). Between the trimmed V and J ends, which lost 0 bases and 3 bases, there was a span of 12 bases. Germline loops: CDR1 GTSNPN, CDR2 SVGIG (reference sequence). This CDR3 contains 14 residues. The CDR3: CAWSVRRGNYEQYF. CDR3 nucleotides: TGTGCCTGGAGTGTACGTCGGGGTAACTACGAGCAGTACTTC. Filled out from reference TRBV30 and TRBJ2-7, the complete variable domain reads SQTIHQWPATLVQPVGSPLSLECTVEGTSNPNLYWYRQAAGRGLQLLFYSVGIGQISSEVPQNLSASRPQDRQFILSSKKLLLSDSGFYLCAWSVRRGNYEQYFGPGTRLTVT.

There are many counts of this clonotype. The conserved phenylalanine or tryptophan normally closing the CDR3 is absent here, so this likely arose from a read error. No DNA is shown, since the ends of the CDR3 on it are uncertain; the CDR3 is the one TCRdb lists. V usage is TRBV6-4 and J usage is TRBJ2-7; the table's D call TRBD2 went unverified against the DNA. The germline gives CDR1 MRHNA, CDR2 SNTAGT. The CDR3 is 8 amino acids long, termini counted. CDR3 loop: CASSDEGT.

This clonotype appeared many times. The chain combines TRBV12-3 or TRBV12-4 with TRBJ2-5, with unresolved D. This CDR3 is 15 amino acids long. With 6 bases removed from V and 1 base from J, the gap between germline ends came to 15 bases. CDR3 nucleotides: TGTGCCAGCAGCTCCAGACCGCTTCCCCAAGAGACCCAGTACTTC. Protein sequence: CASSSRPLPQETQYF.

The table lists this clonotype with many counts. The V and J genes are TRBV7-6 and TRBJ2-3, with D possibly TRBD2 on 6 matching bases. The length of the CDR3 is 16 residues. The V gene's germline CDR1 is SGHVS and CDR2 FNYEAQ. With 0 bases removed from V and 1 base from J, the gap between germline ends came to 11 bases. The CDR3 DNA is TGTGCCAGCAGCTTAGCGGCGCGGGACCGCACAGATACGCAGTATTTT. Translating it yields CASSLAARDRTDTQYF.

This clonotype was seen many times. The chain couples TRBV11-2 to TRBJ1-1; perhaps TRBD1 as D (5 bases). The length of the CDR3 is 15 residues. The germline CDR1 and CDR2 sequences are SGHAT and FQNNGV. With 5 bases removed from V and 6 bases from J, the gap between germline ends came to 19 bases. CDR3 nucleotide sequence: TGTGCCAGCAGCCTAAAGGACGGGGGAGGTGCTGAAGCTTTCTTT. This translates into CASSLKDGGGAEAFF.

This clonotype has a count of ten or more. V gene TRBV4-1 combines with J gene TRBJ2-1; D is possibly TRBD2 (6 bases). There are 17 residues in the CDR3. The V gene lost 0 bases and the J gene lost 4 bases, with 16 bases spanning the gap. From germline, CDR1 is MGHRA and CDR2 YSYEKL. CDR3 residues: CASSQDRSGGVYNEQFF. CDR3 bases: TGCGCCAGCAGCCAAGATAGGTCCGGGGGAGTTTACAATGAGCAGTTCTTC.

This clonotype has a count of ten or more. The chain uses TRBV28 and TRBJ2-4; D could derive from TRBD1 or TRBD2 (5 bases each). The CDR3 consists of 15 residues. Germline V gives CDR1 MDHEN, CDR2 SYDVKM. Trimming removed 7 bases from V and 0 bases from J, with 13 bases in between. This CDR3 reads CASMRTGTAKNIQYF. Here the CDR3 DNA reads TGTGCCAGCATGAGAACCGGGACAGCCAAAAACATTCAGTACTTC.

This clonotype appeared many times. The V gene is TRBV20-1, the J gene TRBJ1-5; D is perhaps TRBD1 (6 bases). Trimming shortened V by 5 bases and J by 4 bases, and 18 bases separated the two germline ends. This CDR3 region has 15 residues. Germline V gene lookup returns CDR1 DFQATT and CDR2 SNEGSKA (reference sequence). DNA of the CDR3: TGCAGTGCTCTAACAGGGACCTCCTCAAATCAGCCCCAGCATTTT. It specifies CSALTGTSSNQPQHF.

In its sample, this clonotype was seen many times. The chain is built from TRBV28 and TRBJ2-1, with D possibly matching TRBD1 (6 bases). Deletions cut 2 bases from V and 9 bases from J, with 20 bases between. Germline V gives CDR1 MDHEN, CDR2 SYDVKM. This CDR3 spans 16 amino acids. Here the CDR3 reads CASSLPKTAGDAEQFF. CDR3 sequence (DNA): TGTGCCAGCAGTTTACCCAAGACTGCAGGGGACGCTGAGCAGTTCTTC.